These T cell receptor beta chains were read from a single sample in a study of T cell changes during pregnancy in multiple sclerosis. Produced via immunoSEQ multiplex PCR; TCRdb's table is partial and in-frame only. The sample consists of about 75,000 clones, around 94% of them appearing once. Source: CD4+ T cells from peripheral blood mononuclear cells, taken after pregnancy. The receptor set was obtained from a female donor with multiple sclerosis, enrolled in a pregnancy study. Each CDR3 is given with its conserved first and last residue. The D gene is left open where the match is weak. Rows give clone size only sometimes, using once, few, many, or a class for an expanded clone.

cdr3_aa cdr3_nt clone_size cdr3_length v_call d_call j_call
CASSFLAGRETQYF TGTGCCAGCAGTTTTTTAGCGGGGAGGGAGACCCAGTACTTC NA 14 TRBV28 TRBD2 TRBJ2-5
CASTGLAGSGNEQFF TGCGCCAGTACCGGACTAGCGGGATCGGGGAATGAGCAGTTCTTC NA 15 TRBV5-1 TRBD2 TRBJ2-1
CASSSTRLSYEQYF TGTGCCAGCAGTTCCACACGATTATCCTACGAGCAGTACTTC NA 14 TRBV6-1 NA TRBJ2-7
CASSPGLDTQYF TGTGCCAGCTCACCCGGTTTGGATACGCAGTATTTT NA 12 TRBV18 NA TRBJ2-3
CASSGGAGGGTDTQYF TGTGCCAGTAGTGGTGGGGCGGGCGGGGGAACAGATACGCAGTATTTT NA 16 TRBV19 TRBD2 TRBJ2-3
CASSTSTVAQETQYF TGTGCCAGCAGTACCAGCACAGTGGCCCAAGAGACCCAGTACTTC NA 15 TRBV2 NA TRBJ2-5
CASSPLGGLTEQYF TGTGCCAGCAGCCCTCTCGGGGGATTAACCGAGCAGTACTTC NA 14 TRBV7-2 NA TRBJ2-7
CASSPRTNTDTQYF TGTGCCAGCTCACCACGGACAAACACAGATACGCAGTATTTT NA 14 TRBV18 NA TRBJ2-3
CASSLGRDQLQHF TGTGCCAGCAGCTTGGGCAGGGATCAGCTCCAGCATTTT NA 13 TRBV5-6 NA TRBJ1-5
CASSVAPSGNTGELFF TGTGCCAGCAGCGTAGCTCCTAGCGGTAACACCGGGGAGCTGTTTTTT NA 16 TRBV9 TRBD2 TRBJ2-2
CASSARRGSYNEQFF TGTGCCAGCAGTGCCCGGCGGGGATCCTACAATGAGCAGTTCTTC once 15 TRBV2 NA TRBJ2-1
CASSFDRPFSGANVLTF TGTGCCAGCAGTTTCGACAGGCCCTTCTCTGGGGCCAACGTCCTGACTTTC NA 17 TRBV27 NA TRBJ2-6
CASSHRASNEKLFF TGTGCCAGCAGCCACAGGGCTTCTAATGAAAAACTGTTTTTT NA 14 TRBV2 NA TRBJ1-4
CASSLDRRVPNEKLFF TGCGCCAGCAGCTTGGATCGCAGGGTCCCTAATGAAAAACTGTTTTTT NA 16 TRBV5-1 NA TRBJ1-4
CASSQVAGGGLEQFF TGCGCCAGCAGCCAAGTGGCGGGAGGGGGTCTTGAGCAGTTCTTC once 15 TRBV4-3 TRBD2 TRBJ2-1
CAWSAPGTGLAGDNGELFF TGTGCCTGGAGTGCCCCCGGGACAGGACTAGCGGGAGATAACGGGGAGCTGTTTTTT NA 19 TRBV30 TRBD2 TRBJ2-2
CASSPWGLEQFF TGTGCCAGTAGTCCCTGGGGGCTAGAGCAGTTCTTC NA 12 TRBV19 NA TRBJ2-1
CASSLKRWREAGGYTF TGTGCCAGCAGTTTAAAAAGATGGCGAGAGGCGGGGGGCTACACCTTC NA 16 TRBV28 NA TRBJ1-2
CASSARLAGGRDTQYF TGTGCCAGCAGCGCCAGACTAGCGGGAGGTCGCGATACGCAGTATTTT NA 16 TRBV9 TRBD2 TRBJ2-3
CASSYGDNPGANVLTF TGTGCCAGCAGTTACGGGGACAACCCTGGGGCCAACGTCCTGACTTTC NA 16 TRBV6-5 NA TRBJ2-6
CASSYLLRREQFF TGTGCCAGCAGTTACCTTTTGCGGAGGGAGCAGTTCTTC NA 13 TRBV27 NA TRBJ2-1
CASGLVHGGMDNEQFF TGTGCTAGTGGTTTGGTGCATGGGGGGATGGACAATGAGCAGTTCTTC NA 16 TRBV12-5 NA TRBJ2-1
CASSLGAGSQSTDTQYF TGTGCCAGCAGCTTAGGGGCGGGCAGTCAGAGCACAGATACGCAGTATTTT once 17 TRBV7-9 NA TRBJ2-3
CASSLLVSRVESETQYF TGTGCCAGCAGCTTGTTAGTCTCCAGGGTGGAATCAGAGACCCAGTACTTC NA 17 TRBV5-6 NA TRBJ2-5
CASSQNRDSYNEQFF TGCGCCAGCAGTCAGAACCGGGACAGTTACAATGAGCAGTTCTTC NA 15 TRBV4-3 TRBD1 TRBJ2-1
CASSFGAGSLYGYTF TGTGCCAGCAGTTTTGGGGCAGGGTCCCTATATGGCTACACCTTC NA 15 TRBV28 NA TRBJ1-2
CASSSNKGQGRYNEQFF TGTGCCAGCAGCTCCAACAAGGGACAGGGGCGCTACAATGAGCAGTTCTTC NA 17 TRBV7-2 TRBD1 TRBJ2-1
CATSPGLSFSGELFF TGTGCCACCAGCCCGGGACTATCTTTTTCCGGGGAGCTGTTTTTT NA 15 TRBV15 TRBD2 TRBJ2-2
CASSLELAGDSEQFF TGTGCCAGCAGCTTAGAACTAGCGGGAGACAGTGAGCAGTTCTTC once 15 TRBV7-8 TRBD2 TRBJ2-1
CASTRGRGEQFF TGTGCCAGCACCCGGGGTCGCGGGGAGCAGTTCTTC NA 12 TRBV7-9 NA TRBJ2-1
CATSRTGQGEGYTF TGTGCCACCAGCAGGACGGGACAGGGGGAAGGCTACACCTTC NA 14 TRBV15 TRBD1 TRBJ1-2
CASSRTGTETQYF TGTGCCAGCAGCCGGACAGGGACGGAGACCCAGTACTTC NA 13 TRBV5-4 TRBD1 TRBJ2-5
CASGTRLYNEQFF TGTGCCAGCGGGACTAGACTCTACAATGAGCAGTTCTTC NA 13 TRBV28 TRBD2 TRBJ2-1
CASSVVAESNEQFF TGTGCCAGCAGCGTAGTAGCGGAGTCCAATGAGCAGTTCTTC NA 14 TRBV9 NA TRBJ2-1
CASSLVGLAGNNEQFF TGTGCCAGCAGCTTAGTAGGCCTAGCGGGAAACAATGAGCAGTTCTTC NA 16 TRBV7-2 TRBD2 TRBJ2-1
CASSEIAGGTGEQETQYF TGTGCCAGCAGTGAGATAGCGGGAGGGACGGGGGAGCAAGAGACCCAGTACTTC NA 18 TRBV6-1 TRBD2 TRBJ2-5
CASSQDGQANTGELFF TGCGCCAGCAGCCAAGATGGGCAGGCGAACACCGGGGAGCTGTTTTTT NA 16 TRBV4-1 NA TRBJ2-2
CASSYGGLEQYF TGTGCCAGCAGTTACGGAGGGCTCGAGCAGTACTTC NA 12 TRBV6-6 NA TRBJ2-7
CASTLLASSSYNEQFF TGTGCCAGTACCCTTCTAGCGTCTAGCTCCTACAATGAGCAGTTCTTC NA 16 TRBV19 NA TRBJ2-1
CASSLGQVRYF TGCGCCAGCAGCCTTGGACAGGTACGCTACTTC NA 11 TRBV5-1 TRBD1 TRBJ2-7
CASSLPQAGDTEAFF TGTGCCAGCAGTTTACCGCAAGCAGGGGACACTGAAGCTTTCTTT NA 15 TRBV7-9 NA TRBJ1-1
CASSPVGHPHPLF TGCGCCAGCAGCCCCGTTGGGCACCCACACCCCCTTTTT NA 13 TRBV4-1 NA TRBJ1-4
CASSSFGGGSYNEQFF TGCGCCAGCAGCTCCTTTGGGGGCGGGAGTTACAATGAGCAGTTCTTC NA 16 TRBV5-1 NA TRBJ2-1
CAISRGGEDYGYTF TGTGCCATCAGTAGAGGTGGGGAGGACTATGGCTACACCTTC NA 14 TRBV10-3 NA TRBJ1-2
CASSFPGVYEQYF TGTGCCAGCAGCTTCCCCGGAGTCTACGAGCAGTACTTC NA 13 TRBV5-6 NA TRBJ2-7
CASSPWGGRDGELFF TGTGCCAGCAGTCCCTGGGGCGGGAGGGACGGGGAGCTGTTTTTT NA 15 TRBV28 TRBD2 TRBJ2-2
CASSPSTGGFDYGYTF TGTGCCAGCAGCCCATCGACAGGGGGCTTTGACTATGGCTACACCTTC NA 16 TRBV7-2 TRBD1 TRBJ1-2
CASSLGTGKNYGYTF TGTGCCAGCAGTCTAGGGACAGGAAAAAACTATGGCTACACCTTC NA 15 TRBV28 TRBD1 TRBJ1-2
CASSVGQGYGELFF TGTGCCAGCAGTGTGGGACAGGGGTACGGGGAGCTGTTTTTT NA 14 TRBV2 TRBD1 TRBJ2-2